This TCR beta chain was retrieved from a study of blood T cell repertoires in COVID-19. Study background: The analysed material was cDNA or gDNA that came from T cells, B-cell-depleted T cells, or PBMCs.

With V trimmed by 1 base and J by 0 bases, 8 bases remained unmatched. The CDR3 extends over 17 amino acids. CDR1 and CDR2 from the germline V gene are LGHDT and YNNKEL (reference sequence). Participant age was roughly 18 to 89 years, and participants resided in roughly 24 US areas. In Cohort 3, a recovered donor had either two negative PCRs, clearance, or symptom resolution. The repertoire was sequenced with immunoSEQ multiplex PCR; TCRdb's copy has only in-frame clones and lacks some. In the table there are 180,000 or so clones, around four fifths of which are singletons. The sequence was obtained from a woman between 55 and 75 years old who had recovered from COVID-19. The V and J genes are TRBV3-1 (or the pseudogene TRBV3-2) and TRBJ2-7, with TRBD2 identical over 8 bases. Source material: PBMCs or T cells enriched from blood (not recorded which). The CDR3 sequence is CASSQVGSGILSYEQYF. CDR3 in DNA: TGTGCCAGCAGCCAAGTTGGTAGCGGGATTCTCTCCTACGAGCAGTACTTC.